One sample yielded the 8 T cell receptor beta chains listed below, sequenced in a study of blood T cell repertoires in COVID-19. The method was immunoSEQ multiplex PCR; TCRdb's version includes in-frame clones alone and lacks a portion of them. The data hold around 210,000 clones, with 84% observed a single time. Material: peripheral blood. These receptors all come from a woman older than 75 with COVID-19, enrolled during active disease.

The chain combines TRBV11-2 with TRBJ2-2; 8 nucleotides match TRBD2. Germline V lookup: CDR1 SGHAT, CDR2 FQNNGV. J gave up 5 bases and V 5 bases, and 10 bases lay outside the gene matches. The CDR3 is 16 residues long. The CDR3 here is CASSLAGGGRTGELFF. The CDR3 DNA sequence: TGTGCCAGCAGCCTAGCGGGCGGGGGAAGGACCGGGGAGCTGTTTTTT.

This sequence joins TRBV3-1 (or the pseudogene TRBV3-2) and TRBJ2-3; D perhaps matches TRBD2 (6 bases). The CDR3 is 15 amino acids. Trimming removed 3 bases at V and 5 bases at J, with 15 bases between. Germline lookup yields CDR1 LGHDT and CDR2 YNNKEL (reference sequence). In DNA form, the CDR3 reads TGTGCCAGCAGCCACGGGACTCTCGGGAGAGATACGCAGTATTTT. Residues: CASSHGTLGRDTQYF.

The chain has TRBV27 and TRBJ1-2; D is perhaps TRBD1 (6 bases). The CDR3 consists of 14 residues. The V gene lost 11 bases and the J gene lost 3 bases, with 19 bases spanning the gap. Germline CDR1 and CDR2: MNHEY and SMNVEV (reference sequence). CDR3 DNA sequence: TGTGCCGCGTCCCCTCGGGGGGCGGACTATGGCTACACCTTC. It specifies CAASPRGADYGYTF.

Comment on this clone: The identical CDR3 is also encoded by other nucleotide sequences in the sample. The V and J genes are TRBV3-1 (or the pseudogene TRBV3-2) and TRBJ1-1; maybe TRBD1 (5 bases). CDR1 and CDR2 from the germline V gene are LGHDT and YNNKEL (reference sequence). The ends were cut back, 2 bases at V and 4 bases at J, with 8 bases in the middle. The CDR3 has 13 amino acids. CDR3 protein: CASSQIQGTEAFF. The DNA of the CDR3 is TGTGCCAGCAGCCAAATCCAGGGCACTGAAGCTTTCTTT.

The chain has TRBV24-1 and TRBJ1-1; D is perhaps TRBD1 (6 bases). This CDR3 region has 12 residues. CDR1 is KGHDR and CDR2 is SFDVKD in the germline V gene. V was pared by 3 bases and J by 10 bases, with 11 bases between. CDR3 sequence reads: CATSDTGSGAFF. The CDR3 region has the DNA TGTGCCACCAGTGATACAGGGAGTGGAGCTTTCTTT.

The chain employs TRBV16 and TRBJ1-6; no definite D call. Trimming shortened V by 0 bases and J by 7 bases, and 7 bases separated the two germline ends. Germline V CDR1 and CDR2: KGHSY, FQNENV. The CDR3 is 14 residues long. CDR3 coding DNA: TGTGCCAGCAGCCAATCTCGAGGGAATTCACCCCTCCACTTT. Encoded protein: CASSQSRGNSPLHF.

V and J are TRBV7-9 and TRBJ1-2, with D possibly TRBD1 on 5 matching bases. The V gene lost 1 base and the J gene lost 3 bases, with 9 bases spanning the gap. CDR1 SEHNR and CDR2 FQNEAQ come from the germline V gene (reference sequence). The length of the CDR3 is 14 residues. CDR3 protein: CASSLGSGDYGYTF. CDR3 coding DNA: TGTGCCAGCAGCTTAGGTTCGGGGGACTATGGCTACACCTTC.

The rearrangement links TRBV19 to TRBJ1-4; D not resolved. Trimming removed 4 bases at V and 4 bases at J, with 10 bases between. This CDR3 is 14 amino acids long. Germline CDR1 LNHDA, CDR2 SQIVND (reference sequence). The CDR3, as DNA: TGTGCCAGTAGTAAGCCGGGATTTAATGAAAAACTGTTTTTT. This translates into CASSKPGFNEKLFF.